This section outlines one T cell receptor beta chain sequence together with its context. Its antigen is currently unknown. This CDR3 contains 15 residues. V lost 2 bases to trimming and J lost 2 bases, with 9 bases between them. Germline CDR1 and CDR2: MNHEY and SVGAGI. Unique molecular identifiers were added to individual cDNA molecules. Via MiXCR, TCRdb re-called the 5' RACE reads, giving one row per CDR3 protein. The table has around 80,000 distinct CDR3 sequences, 12% seen once. This specimen belongs to a study of early T cells in non-severe SARS-CoV-2 infection. About the study: Chains were not paired, and sequencing was done on bulk RNA from unsorted whole blood.

Overall study results and limits: Clonotype matching in VDJdb favored anti-spike CD8 responses and did not capture private and CD4 specificities.

Sample: whole blood. The TCR was taken from an adult who was a healthcare worker with PCR-confirmed SARS-CoV-2 infection or an uninfected control (not recorded which). V is TRBV6-5 and J is TRBJ2-2; unclear D gene. This chain's CDR3 is CASSYEGSNTGELFF. The CDR3 bases are TGTGCCAGCAGTTACGAAGGATCTAACACCGGGGAGCTGTTTTTT.